These T cell receptor beta chains were read from a single sample in a study of identical twins. Each CDR3 protein gets one entry after TCRdb re-called the 5' RACE reads with MiXCR. Among 500,000 to 600,000 distinct CDR3 sequences listed, about 20% were seen once. These sequences were also reported in another study, on T cells expressing NK-cell markers.

The specimen sequenced was CD4+ T cells sorted from blood. These receptors were obtained from a woman aged 18-29 years in good health. The CDR3 runs from the conserved cysteine through the conserved F or W.

CASSSLTRNTEAFF | 14 | TRBJ1-1 | TRBV2
CATSRGESYNEQFF | 14 | TRBJ2-1 | TRBV15
CASSKLAGANNEQFF | 15 | TRBJ2-1 | TRBV19
CSAQTSGAYNEQFF | 14 | TRBJ2-1 | TRBV20-1
CASSLGGTTHGGEQFF | 16 | TRBJ2-1 | TRBV7-2
CASSPFGRESSSSYNEQFF | 19 | TRBJ2-1 | TRBV18
CASSLEYHEQFF | 12 | TRBJ2-1 | TRBV5-1
CSVAGTGVQYF | 11 | TRBJ2-5 | TRBV29-1
CSVEIGRETQYF | 12 | TRBJ2-5 | TRBV29-1
CSARLGLNSPLHF | 13 | TRBJ1-6 | TRBV20-1
CSAPFRTTYNEQFF | 14 | TRBJ2-1 | TRBV20-1
CASSLWLAGGNEQFF | 15 | TRBJ2-1 | TRBV7-2
CASSVGGSGRPDTQYF | 16 | TRBJ2-3 | TRBV9
CASSPTTGADEQYF | 14 | TRBJ2-7 | TRBV9
CSARDSSGRGSYNEQFF | 17 | TRBJ2-1 | TRBV20-1
CASSQDWYSGTSYEQYF | 17 | TRBJ2-7 | TRBV4-3
CASSSPAAPYEQYF | 14 | TRBJ2-7 | TRBV6-1
CASSVVAGEEKLFF | 14 | TRBJ1-4 | TRBV5-1
CASSFGRAGEKLFF | 14 | TRBJ1-4 | TRBV12-3/TRBV12-4
CSVRLAGGTDTQYF | 14 | TRBJ2-3 | TRBV29-1
CASSRSPYEQYF | 12 | TRBJ2-7 | TRBV6-5
CSARRYPAEAFF | 12 | TRBJ1-1 | TRBV20-1
CASETLGFDEQFF | 13 | TRBJ2-1 | TRBV6-2/TRBV6-3
CASSLAGSGGGNEQFF | 16 | TRBJ2-1 | TRBV5-1
CASSFSGGTTDTQYF | 15 | TRBJ2-3 | TRBV11-2
CASSLWAAQETQYF | 14 | TRBJ2-5 | TRBV5-6
CASRKDLAGTEAFF | 14 | TRBJ1-1 | TRBV12-3/TRBV12-4
CSARDGVGYGYTF | 13 | TRBJ1-2 | TRBV20-1
CSARPHVGWETQYF | 14 | TRBJ2-5 | TRBV20-1
CASSQVGTSVHNEQFF | 16 | TRBJ2-1 | TRBV4-2
CAISESVDTQYF | 12 | TRBJ2-3 | TRBV10-3
CASSIQDALVNTIYF | 15 | TRBJ1-3 | TRBV18
CASSVRGRVTDTQYF | 15 | TRBJ2-3 | TRBV9
CSASSERGSYNEQFF | 15 | TRBJ2-1 | TRBV20-1
CSARSTGRHEQYF | 13 | TRBJ2-7 | TRBV20-1
CASSLRTRGNEQFF | 14 | TRBJ2-1 | TRBV5-1
CSARPGGLNNEQFF | 14 | TRBJ2-1 | TRBV20-1
CASSQGRREGEQYF | 14 | TRBJ2-7 | TRBV3-1
CAIRGSDYGYTF | 12 | TRBJ1-2 | TRBV10-3
CASSLEAAWAFF | 12 | TRBJ1-1 | TRBV7-9
CASSWVASGANVLTF | 15 | TRBJ2-6 | TRBV7-2
CSASWWNTEAFF | 12 | TRBJ1-1 | TRBV29-1
CASRWDSSPSEQYF | 14 | TRBJ2-7 | TRBV5-1
CASSQWRASGVPDTQYF | 17 | TRBJ2-3 | TRBV3-1
CASSLHPGQGGYEQYF | 16 | TRBJ2-7 | TRBV12-3/TRBV12-4
CSARGVVYNEQFF | 13 | TRBJ2-1 | TRBV20-1
CASSSGRGLGSNQPQHF | 17 | TRBJ1-5 | TRBV7-9
CSVVGNWGAYGYTF | 14 | TRBJ1-2 | TRBV29-1
CAISDPGTSGGPSSYNEQFF | 20 | TRBJ2-1 | TRBV10-3